This T cell receptor beta chain was recorded in a study of human CD8 memory T cell subsets. Investigators built TCR beta libraries using UMI-labeled 5' RACE. Reanalyzing the 5' RACE reads, TCRdb keeps one entry per CDR3 protein, without DNA. The sample shows several thousand distinct CDR3 sequences, and around a quarter sits with its ten largest clones. CDR3 length: 12 residues. Germline CDR1 reads WSHSY; CDR2 reads SAAADI. The sequence was collected from a human donor in good health. V usage is TRBV10-2 and J usage is TRBJ2-7. Source material: CD8+ T cells from PBMCs. CDR3: CASSEAVDEQYF.